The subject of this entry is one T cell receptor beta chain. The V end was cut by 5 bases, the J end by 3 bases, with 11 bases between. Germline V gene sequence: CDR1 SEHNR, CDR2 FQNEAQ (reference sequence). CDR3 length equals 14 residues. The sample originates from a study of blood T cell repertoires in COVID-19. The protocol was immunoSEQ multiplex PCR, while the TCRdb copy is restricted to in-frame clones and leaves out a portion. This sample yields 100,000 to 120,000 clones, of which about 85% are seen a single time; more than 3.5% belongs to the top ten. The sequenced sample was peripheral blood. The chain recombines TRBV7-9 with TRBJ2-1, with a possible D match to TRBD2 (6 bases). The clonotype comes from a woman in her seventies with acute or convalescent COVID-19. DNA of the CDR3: TGTGCCAGCAGCGGGGGAGGCGTCTACAATGAGCAGTTCTTC. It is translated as CASSGGGVYNEQFF.